Sequencing of this T cell receptor beta chain was carried out in a study of shared clonotypes between healthy human individuals. Study in general: Each donor's CD4 naive and CD4 memory cells filled three plates apiece, CD8 naive two, and CD8 memory one.

At deep level, the assay was performed. DNA at about 210 ng, roughly 30,000 T cell genomes, went into sorted-subset replicate PCRs. The protocol was immunoSEQ multiplex PCR, while the TCRdb copy is restricted to in-frame clones and leaves out a portion. The table has 2 million to 2.5 million clones, approximately 94% seen once. In the naive CD8 group, cells lacked CD45RO and were positively selected for CCR7, so terminally differentiated effector memory CD45RA+ cells were left out. Trimming removed 1 base from V and 4 bases from J, with 8 bases in between. Germline assignment: CDR1 SEHNR and CDR2 FQNEAQ (reference sequence). CDR3 length: 14 amino acids.

The sample consisted of naive CD8+ T cells from PBMCs. The chain combines TRBV7-9 with TRBJ1-5; D ambiguous. This receptor was obtained from a man younger than 35 in good health. Some clones in this sample may be carry-over from other donors' samples. The CDR3 loop is CASSLDWQNQPQHF. The CDR3 coding sequence is TGTGCCAGCAGCTTAGACTGGCAGAATCAGCCCCAGCATTTT. Filled out from reference TRBV7-9 and TRBJ1-5, the complete variable domain reads DTGVSQNPRHKITKRGQNVTFRCDPISEHNRLYWYRQTLGQGPEFLTYFQNEAQLEKSRLLSDRFSAERPKGSFSTLEIQRTEQGDSAMYLCASSLDWQNQPQHFGDGTRLSIL.